The present entry profiles one T cell receptor (beta chain) with its context. Its antigen remains unknown. The record originates from a study of CD8 T cells in Susac syndrome. Study-wide results and limits: In its TCR sequencing and HLA analysis, the study acknowledged that the number of individuals was relatively small.

CD8+ and CD4+ blood T cells underwent TCR beta sequencing. The healthy controls were matched to patients by age and sex. Unmatched junction bases numbered 5, after V lost 5 bases and J lost 6 bases. CDR1 is MDHEN, CDR2 SYDVKM, per germline. CDR3 length: 14 residues. cDNA came from approximately 0.5 to 1 ug RNA primed by random hexamers. The amplification used immunoSEQ multiplex PCR on TCR beta CDR3; it spanned 54 Vbeta and 13 Jbeta. In TCRdb, the immunoSEQ multiplex PCR reads were re-called with MiXCR into one record per CDR3 protein. Among around 130,000 distinct CDR3 sequences listed, 94% were seen once.

The sample was CD4+ T cells from PBMCs. This chain uses TRBV28 with TRBJ2-1; 9 bases fit TRBD2. This TCR was recovered from a human donor in good health. CDR3 amino acids: CASSLSGSINEQFF. DNA for the CDR3: TGTGCCAGCAGTCTTAGCGGGAGCATCAATGAGCAGTTCTTC. Complete variable domain (other parts from reference TRBV28 and TRBJ2-1): DVKVTQSSRYLVKRTGEKVFLECVQDMDHENMFWYRQDPGLGLRLIYFSYDVKMKEKGDIPEGYSVSREKKERFSLILESASTNQTSMYLCASSLSGSINEQFFGPGTRLTVL.